This TCR beta chain was profiled in a study of OX40 agonist ivuxolimab in advanced cancers. On the study more broadly: The dose of intravenous ivuxolimab that patients received every 2 weeks ranged from 0.01 to 10 mg/kg.

The table came from immunoSEQ multiplex PCR; TCRdb's copy has only in-frame clones and leaves some out. The sample yields roughly 100,000 clones, around nine tenths seen once. Blood sampling took place at baseline, cycle 4 day 1, and cycle 7 day 1. Germline trimming cut 0 bases from V and 3 bases from J; bases unmatched to any gene: 5. CDR1 is LGHNA and CDR2 is YSLEER in the germline V gene. The CDR3 is 16 residues long. This sequence was found in an adult with an advanced solid tumor such as melanoma, head and neck, liver or kidney cancer. Specimen: CD4+ or CD8+ T cells sorted from blood, collected in a trial of the OX40 agonist ivuxolimab. The chain has TRBV4-3 and TRBJ2-1, with 7 bases matching TRBD1. The CDR3 DNA sequence: TGCGCCAGCAGCCAAGAAAGGGGGCCTTTCTACAATGAGCAGTTCTTC. Translation gives CASSQERGPFYNEQFF.